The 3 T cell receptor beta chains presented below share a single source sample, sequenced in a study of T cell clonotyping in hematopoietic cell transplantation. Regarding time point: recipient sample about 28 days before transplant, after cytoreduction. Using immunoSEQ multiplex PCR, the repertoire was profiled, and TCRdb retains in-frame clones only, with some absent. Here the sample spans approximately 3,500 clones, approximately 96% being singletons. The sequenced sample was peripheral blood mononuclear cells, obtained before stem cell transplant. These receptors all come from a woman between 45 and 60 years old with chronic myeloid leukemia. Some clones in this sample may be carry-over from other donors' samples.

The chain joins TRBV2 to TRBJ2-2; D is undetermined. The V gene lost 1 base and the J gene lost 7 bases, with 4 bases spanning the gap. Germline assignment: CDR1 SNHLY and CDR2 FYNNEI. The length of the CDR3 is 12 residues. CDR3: CASSEGIGELFF. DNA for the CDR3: TGTGCCAGCAGTGAAGGGATCGGGGAGCTGTTTTTT. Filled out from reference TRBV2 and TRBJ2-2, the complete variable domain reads EPEVTQTPSHQVTQMGQEVILRCVPISNHLYFYWYRQILGQKVEFLVSFYNNEISEKSEIFDDQFSVERPDGSNFTLKIRSTKLEDSAMYFCASSEGIGELFFGEGSRLTVL.

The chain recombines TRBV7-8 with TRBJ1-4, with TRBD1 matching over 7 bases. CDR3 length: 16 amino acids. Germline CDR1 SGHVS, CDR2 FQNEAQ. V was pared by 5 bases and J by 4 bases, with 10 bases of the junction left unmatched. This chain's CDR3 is CASSPVGTEVNEKLFF. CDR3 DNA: TGTGCCAGCAGCCCGGTCGGGACAGAAGTTAATGAAAAACTGTTTTTT.

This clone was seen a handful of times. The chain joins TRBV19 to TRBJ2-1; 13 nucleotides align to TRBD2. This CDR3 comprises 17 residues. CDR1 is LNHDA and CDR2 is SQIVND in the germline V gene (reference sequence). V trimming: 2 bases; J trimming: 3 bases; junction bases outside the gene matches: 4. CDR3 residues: CASSIRGLAGYYNEQFF. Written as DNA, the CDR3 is TGTGCCAGTAGTATACGGGGACTAGCGGGATACTACAATGAGCAGTTCTTC.